A single sample gave rise to the 4 T cell receptor beta chains below, sequenced in a study of shared clonotypes between healthy human individuals. Libraries were prepared by immunoSEQ multiplex PCR; TCRdb keeps only in-frame clonotypes and omits some of them. The data contain just over 2,000,000 clones, roughly 94% of them seen just once; the ten biggest clones take up 0.1% to 0.15%. Specimen: naive CD4+ T cells sorted from blood. Regarding subset: CD45RA+ positively selected. The receptors were sampled from a man in his late teens or twenties in good health.

This chain uses TRBV6-5 with TRBJ1-1, with D unresolved. Trimming removed 0 bases at V and 5 bases at J, with 7 bases between. The length of the CDR3 is 13 residues. Germline CDR1 and CDR2: MNHEY and SVGAGI. Here the CDR3 reads CASSYSPLTEAFF. DNA for the CDR3: TGTGCCAGCAGTTACTCCCCATTGACTGAAGCTTTCTTT.

The chain carries TRBV5-6 and TRBJ2-7; 8 bases line up with TRBD1. Germline trimming cut 6 bases from V and 2 bases from J; bases unmatched to any gene: 10. The germline CDR1 and CDR2 sequences are SGHDT and YYEEEE. The CDR3 consists of 15 residues. The CDR3 sequence is CASTQKGQVPYEQYF. The CDR3 nucleotides are TGTGCCAGCACTCAGAAGGGACAGGTCCCCTACGAGCAGTACTTC. The entire variable domain, with the rest obtained from reference TRBV5-6 and TRBJ2-7, is as follows: DAGVTQSPTHLIKTRGQQVTLRCSPKSGHDTVSWYQQALGQGPQFIFQYYEEEERQRGNFPDRFSGHQFPNYSSELNVNALLLGDSALYLCASTQKGQVPYEQYFGPGTRLTVT.

The J gene is TRBJ2-3, the V gene TRBV5-4; 11 bases line up with TRBD2. The CDR3 covers 19 residues. With 5 bases clipped from V and 2 bases from J, the junction kept 16 bases outside the gene matches. Germline values: CDR1 SGHNT, CDR2 YYREEE (reference sequence). Here the CDR3 DNA reads TGTGCCAGCAGTCAACGACTAGCGGGGAATCCCCGCGACACAGATACGCAGTATTTT. This translates into CASSQRLAGNPRDTDTQYF. Based on the CDR3 plus reference TRBV5-4 and TRBJ2-3, the full variable domain is ETGVTQSPTHLIKTRGQQVTLRCSSQSGHNTVSWYQQALGQGPQFIFQYYREEENGRGNFPPRFSGLQFPNYSSELNVNALELDDSALYLCASSQRLAGNPRDTDTQYFGPGTRLTVL.

The genes are TRBV19 and TRBJ2-1; D may be TRBD1 (6 bases). CDR3 length equals 16 residues. V was shortened by 4 bases and J by 2 bases, with 15 bases between the two germline ends. The germline CDR1 and CDR2 sequences are LNHDA and SQIVND (reference sequence). CDR3 loop: CASSTLAGATYNEQFF. CDR3 coding DNA: TGTGCCAGTAGTACATTGGCAGGGGCTACCTACAATGAGCAGTTCTTC.